This T cell receptor (beta chain) was identified in a study of glioma-infiltrating T cells. This clonotype was counted ten times or more. A read error may be the cause here, since a much bigger clone is one base away. Amplification of TCR alpha and beta CDR3 regions from RNA used iRepertoire nested multiplex PCR. TCRdb re-derived calls from the multiplex PCR reads in MiXCR, one entry per CDR3 protein. Altogether about 130,000 distinct CDR3 sequences are present, 20% to 25% being singletons, with the ten largest covering around 15%. This CDR3 region has 16 residues. Germline-derived CDR1 and CDR2 are SGHTA and FQGNSA. J lost 7 bases, V lost 8 bases, and 11 bases had no gene match.

This TCR was recovered from a human donor with low-grade glioma or glioblastoma, undergoing nonglioma brain surgery, or in good health (not recorded which). V and J are TRBV7-2 and TRBJ2-1; 13 bases fit TRBD2. The sequenced sample consisted of glioma tissue, nonneoplastic brain tissue, or PBMCs (not recorded which). The CDR3 coding sequence is TGTGCCAGCCGCCCCCGGACTAGCGGGAGTTCGAATGAGCAGTTCTTC. This translates into CASRPRTSGSSNEQFF.